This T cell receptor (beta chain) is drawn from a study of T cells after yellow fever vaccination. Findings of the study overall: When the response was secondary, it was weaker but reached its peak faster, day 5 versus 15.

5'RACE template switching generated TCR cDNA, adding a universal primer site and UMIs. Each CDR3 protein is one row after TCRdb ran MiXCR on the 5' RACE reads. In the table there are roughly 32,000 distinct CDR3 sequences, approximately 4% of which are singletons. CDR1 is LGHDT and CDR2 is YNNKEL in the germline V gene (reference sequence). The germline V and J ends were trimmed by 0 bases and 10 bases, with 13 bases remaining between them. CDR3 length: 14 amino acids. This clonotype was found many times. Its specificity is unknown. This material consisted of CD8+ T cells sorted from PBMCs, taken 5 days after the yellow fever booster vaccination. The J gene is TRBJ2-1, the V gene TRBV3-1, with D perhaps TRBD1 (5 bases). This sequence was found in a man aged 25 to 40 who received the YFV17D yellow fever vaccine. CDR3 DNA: TGTGCCAGCAGCCAAGACCAGCAGGGCGGAGAGCAGTTCTTC. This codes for CASSQDQQGGEQFF.